Described below is a single TCR beta chain sequence and its context. The CDR3 contains 17 residues. Germline CDR1 SNHLY, CDR2 FYNNEI. The V end was cut by 4 bases, the J end by 3 bases, with 19 bases between. This entry is derived from a study of blood T cell repertoires in COVID-19. Sequencing was performed with immunoSEQ multiplex PCR; in TCRdb, only in-frame clones are kept and a portion is missing. Of around 100,000 clones listed, more than 65% were seen once; the top ten hold 31%. The source material was peripheral blood. V gene TRBV2 combines with J gene TRBJ2-1, with D maybe TRBD2 (6 bases). This receptor was identified in a man between 65 and 85 years old with active or convalescent COVID-19. CDR3 region: CASSAVPLAKSYNEQFF. The CDR3 DNA reads TGTGCCAGCAGTGCGGTCCCTCTAGCGAAGAGCTACAATGAGCAGTTCTTC. Full variable domain (missing parts from reference TRBV2 and TRBJ2-1): EPEVTQTPSHQVTQMGQEVILRCVPISNHLYFYWYRQILGQKVEFLVSFYNNEISEKSEIFDDQFSVERPDGSNFTLKIRSTKLEDSAMYFCASSAVPLAKSYNEQFFGPGTRLTVL.